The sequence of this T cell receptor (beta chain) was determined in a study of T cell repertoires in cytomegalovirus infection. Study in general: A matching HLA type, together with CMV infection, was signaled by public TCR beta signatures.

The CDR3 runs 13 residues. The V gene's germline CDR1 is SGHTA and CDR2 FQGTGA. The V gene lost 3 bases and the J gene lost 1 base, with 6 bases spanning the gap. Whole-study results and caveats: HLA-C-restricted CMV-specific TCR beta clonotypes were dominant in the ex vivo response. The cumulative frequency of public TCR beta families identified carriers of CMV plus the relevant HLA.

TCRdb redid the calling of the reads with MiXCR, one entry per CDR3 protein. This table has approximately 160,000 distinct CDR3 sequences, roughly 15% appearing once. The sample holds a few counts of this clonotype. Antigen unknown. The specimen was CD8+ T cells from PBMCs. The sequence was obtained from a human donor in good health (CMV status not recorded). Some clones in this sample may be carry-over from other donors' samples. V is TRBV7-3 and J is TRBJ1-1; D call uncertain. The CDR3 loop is CASSFRQNTEAFF. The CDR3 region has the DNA TGTGCCAGCAGCTTTAGACAGAACACTGAAGCTTTCTTT.